This TCR beta chain was captured in a study of a mutant IDH1 vaccine in newly diagnosed glioma. On the study more broadly: Earlier therapy was either radiotherapy, temozolomide, or both, and most got both.

TCRdb's table, derived via immunoSEQ multiplex PCR, lists solely in-frame clones and lacks some. Found here are nearly 55,000 clones, over 70% of them singletons; the top ten hold roughly 3.5%. This clone was seen a few times. What it binds is unknown. Described time point: week 5, during vaccination. All doses held 300 ug of mutant IDH1 20-mer peptide, with topical imiquimod. Each tumor in the donors was a new WHO grade 3 or 4 astrocytoma, IDH1-mutant and ATRX-lost. Germline CDR1 reads SGHRS; CDR2 reads YFSETQ. This CDR3 has 13 residues. V shed 4 bases, J shed 8 bases, and the junction held 7 bases outside the gene matches.

This clonotype was sampled from a man aged 30 to 45 with glioma. The sequenced sample was PBMCs, obtained from a glioma patient whose treatment included an IDH1 peptide vaccine. V usage is TRBV5-1 and J usage is TRBJ1-2, with 8 bases that match TRBD1. The CDR3 nucleotides are TGCGCCAGCAGCGAGACAGGGGCGGGGGGCTACACCTTC. Translation gives CASSETGAGGYTF.